Sequencing of this TCR beta chain was carried out in a study of tissue T cells after allogeneic stem cell transplantation. The assay was immunoSEQ multiplex PCR, and TCRdb's table has in-frame clones only and misses some. The sample consists of about 6,300 clones, roughly two thirds of them appearing once. This clonotype was sampled from a woman aged 18-49 years with breast cancer. This specimen consisted of tissue from the rectum, obtained at autopsy.

The CDR3 DNA sequence: TGTGCCACCAGTGACCCCACGGGACTGCCAGATACGCAGTATTTT. Translated: CATSDPTGLPDTQYF. The chain links TRBV24-1 to TRBJ2-3; D is possibly TRBD2 (6 bases). The V gene lost 4 bases and the J gene lost 4 bases, with 14 bases spanning the gap. The CDR3 is 15 amino acids. In germline, CDR1 is KGHDR, CDR2 SFDVKD.